Sequencing of this TCR beta chain was carried out in a study of response to subunit inactivated influenza vaccine. TCRdb itself ran the RT-PCR reads through MiXCR, one entry per CDR3 protein. This sample has approximately 520,000 distinct CDR3 sequences, with over 25% found just once. V lost 4 bases to trimming and J lost 4 bases, with 15 bases between them. Germline lookup yields CDR1 LGHDT and CDR2 YNNKEL (reference sequence). This CDR3 comprises 15 residues. This clonotype came up a few times. Antigen: not known. Study observations and caveats: A suggestion made by the authors is that each seasonal influenza vaccination recruits few new T cells.

The sequence derives from a man in his forties or fifties who received an inactivated influenza vaccine. The material sequenced was CD4+ T cells sorted from PBMCs, taken around 5 days after vaccination. The V gene is TRBV3-1, the J gene TRBJ2-3, with a weak D call TRBD2 (6 bases). The chain's CDR3 is CASSRIPSSADTQYF. The CDR3 DNA reads TGTGCCAGCAGCCGCATTCCCTCTAGCGCAGATACGCAGTATTTT.